The 25 T cell receptor beta chains presented below share a single source sample, sequenced in a study of T cell repertoires in cytomegalovirus infection. One entry per CDR3 protein, called by TCRdb with MiXCR from the reads. The profile covers roughly 730,000 distinct CDR3 sequences, with approximately 33% appearing a single time and about 20% taken by the ten largest. What these receptors recognize is not known. Sequenced here: cultured PBMCs, sampled from culture after CMV antigen stimulation. These receptors came from a human donor in good health (CMV status not recorded). Some clones in this sample may be carry-over from other donors' samples.

The CDR3 region is CASSATGLSYGYTF. The CDR3 bases are TGTGCCAGTAGTGCTACAGGGTTGAGCTATGGCTACACCTTC. The rearrangement uses TRBV19 and TRBJ1-2; possible D gene TRBD1, 6 bases. This CDR3 is 14 amino acids long. V was shortened by 5 bases and J by 4 bases, with 14 bases between the two germline ends. Germline CDR1 and CDR2: LNHDA and SQIVND (reference sequence).

The sample holds many counts of this clonotype. The chain couples TRBV5-5 to TRBJ2-3; 16 bases agree with TRBD2. V lost 1 base, J lost 5 bases, and 7 bases stayed unmatched. CDR1 is SGHKS and CDR2 is YYEKEE in the germline V gene (reference sequence). This CDR3 is 18 amino acids long. CDR3 region: CASSLSGLAGGPGDTQYF. The CDR3 coding sequence is TGTGCCAGCAGCTTGTCGGGACTAGCGGGAGGGCCTGGAGATACGCAGTATTTT.

This clonotype was detected only a few times. The genes are TRBV29-1 and TRBJ2-3, with D tentatively TRBD2 (5 bases). CDR1 and CDR2 from the germline V gene are SQVTM and ANQGSEA. The V and J ends lost 4 bases and 4 bases respectively, with 15 bases between them. The CDR3 consists of 14 residues. The CDR3 region has the DNA TGCAGCGTTGTACTAGAAATAAGCGCAGATACGCAGTATTTT. Protein product: CSVVLEISADTQYF.

The J gene is TRBJ1-5, the V gene TRBV6-1, with no clear D. From germline, CDR1 is MNHNS and CDR2 SASEGT. The CDR3 is made up of 14 amino acids. V was clipped by 8 bases and J by 1 base, with 12 bases between them. As DNA, the CDR3 is TGTGCCAGCGGGCGGCGGGGAAGCAATCAGCCCCAGCATTTT. Its translation: CASGRRGSNQPQHF.

The chain combines TRBV20-1 with TRBJ2-2; 7 bases match TRBD1. CDR1 and CDR2 from the germline V gene are DFQATT and SNEGSKA (reference sequence). The CDR3 totals 14 residues. J lost 3 bases, V lost 1 base, and 2 bases had no gene match. The CDR3 reads CSARGGGDTGELFF. DNA for the CDR3: TGCAGTGCTAGAGGAGGGGGCGACACCGGGGAGCTGTTTTTT.

The V call is TRBV28, the J call TRBJ2-3, with D perhaps TRBD2 (6 bases). V gave up 5 bases and J gave up 2 bases, with 8 bases separating them. Germline CDR1 MDHEN, CDR2 SYDVKM. The CDR3 has 13 residues. The chain's CDR3 is CASSAGYTDTQYF. Here the CDR3 DNA reads TGTGCCAGCAGTGCGGGGTACACAGATACGCAGTATTTT.

The V call is TRBV15, the J call TRBJ2-4, with a weak D call TRBD2 (5 bases). The germline CDR1 and CDR2 sequences are LNHNV and YYDKDF (reference sequence). V was pared by 8 bases and J by 0 bases, with 8 bases between. This CDR3 contains 13 residues. As DNA, the CDR3 is TGTGCCACCGCCGGGGTAGCCAAAAACATTCAGTACTTC. Translating it yields CATAGVAKNIQYF.

This clonotype was found a few times. The gene calls are TRBV19 and TRBJ2-1; D is ambiguous. CDR1 and CDR2 (germline): LNHDA, SQIVND (reference sequence). The germline V and J ends were trimmed by 5 bases and 7 bases, with 9 bases remaining between them. The CDR3 contains 12 residues. CDR3 DNA: TGTGCCAGTAGTGTTGGCCGAAATGAGCAGTTCTTC. It yields the protein CASSVGRNEQFF.

Only a few counts were recorded for this clonotype. This chain uses TRBV10-3 with TRBJ2-5; D uncertain. The V end lost 2 bases, the J end lost 0 bases, and 10 bases lay between the germline ends. The CDR3 totals 15 residues. Germline V gene data show CDR1 as ENHRY and CDR2 as SYGVKD. CDR3 nucleotides: TGTGCCATCAGTGAGAGAGGAGCGTACCAAGAGACCCAGTACTTC. It encodes CAISERGAYQETQYF.

The J gene is TRBJ2-6, the V gene TRBV5-4; a possible D gene is TRBD1 (6 bases). Germline CDR1 reads SGHNT; CDR2 reads YYREEE (reference sequence). The CDR3 totals 16 residues. V was cut by 4 bases and J by 0 bases, with 11 bases left in between. The CDR3 DNA is TGTGCCAGCAGCGCGGACAGCCACTCTGGGGCCAACGTCCTGACTTTC. This gives the protein CASSADSHSGANVLTF.

This clonotype was observed many times. V and J are TRBV7-2 and TRBJ1-4; unclear D gene. Trimming removed 5 bases from V and 7 bases from J, with 17 bases in between. The CDR3 loop spans 15 amino acids. Germline CDR1 reads SGHTA; CDR2 reads FQGNSA. The CDR3 DNA reads TGTGCCAGCAGCCCTCAGGTGGCCCTAGGTGAAAAACTGTTTTTT. Residues: CASSPQVALGEKLFF.

Ten or more counts support this clonotype. V and J are TRBV7-8 and TRBJ2-7, with D perhaps matching TRBD1 (6 bases). The CDR3 has 14 residues. In germline, CDR1 is SGHVS, CDR2 FQNEAQ. The V gene lost 0 bases and the J gene lost 2 bases, with 8 bases spanning the gap. CDR3 region: CASSLARGTYEQYF. The CDR3 DNA is TGTGCCAGCAGCTTAGCCAGGGGTACCTACGAGCAGTACTTC.

This clonotype has only one observation. The chain has TRBV5-4 and TRBJ1-1; D not certain. The germline V and J ends were trimmed by 0 bases and 3 bases, with 12 bases remaining between them. Germline V gives CDR1 SGHNT, CDR2 YYREEE (reference sequence). This CDR3 is 15 amino acids long. The CDR3, as DNA: TGTGCCAGCAGCTTGGGAGGGATCCCGGACACTGAAGCTTTCTTT. Protein: CASSLGGIPDTEAFF.

This clonotype was found a few times. V and J are TRBV20-1 and TRBJ2-1; TRBD2 matches 12 bases. The CDR3 is made up of 16 amino acids. V lost 6 bases, J lost 4 bases, and 10 bases stayed unmatched. Germline CDR1 and CDR2: DFQATT and SNEGSKA (reference sequence). The CDR3 DNA follows: TGCAGTGCAATATCGGCGACTAGCGGGGGATACAATGAGCAGTTCTTC. Translating it yields CSAISATSGGYNEQFF.

In this sample, this clonotype turned up a few times. J is TRBJ2-7 and V is TRBV11-2; no clear D. The CDR3 is made up of 16 amino acids. The V end lost 0 bases, the J end lost 2 bases, and 14 bases lay between the germline ends. Germline-derived CDR1 and CDR2 are SGHAT and FQNNGV. The CDR3, as DNA: TGTGCCAGCAGCTTAGATCGGGTCAGTTACCCCTACGAGCAGTACTTC. Its protein is CASSLDRVSYPYEQYF.

The chain recombines TRBV6-1 with TRBJ2-7, with D possibly matching TRBD1 (6 bases). CDR3 length equals 13 residues. Germline CDR1 and CDR2: MNHNS and SASEGT. The V end was cut by 10 bases, the J end by 4 bases, with 17 bases between. This CDR3 is CATAYRESYEQYF. Written as DNA, the CDR3 is TGTGCCACCGCGTACAGGGAGAGTTACGAGCAGTACTTC.

This clonotype occurred a few times. V is TRBV2 and J is TRBJ2-5; D perhaps matches TRBD1 (6 bases). Germline CDR1 SNHLY, CDR2 FYNNEI. There are 20 residues in the CDR3. Trimming removed 2 bases at V and 5 bases at J, with 30 bases between. The DNA of the CDR3 is TGTGCCAGCAGTGAAAGTTGGAGTGGGGACACCCTACACAAGCGGGAGACCCAGTACTTC. Its protein product is CASSESWSGDTLHKRETQYF.

V gene TRBV4-1 combines with J gene TRBJ1-6; D gene ambiguous. From germline, CDR1 is MGHRA and CDR2 YSYEKL. The CDR3 totals 13 residues. V lost 10 bases, J lost 7 bases, and 14 bases lay in between. The CDR3 loop reads CATSGVGNSPLHF. The CDR3 DNA reads as TGCGCCACTTCTGGGGTTGGGAATTCACCCCTCCACTTT.

This clonotype was observed many times. This chain connects TRBV7-2 to TRBJ2-7, with 10 positions matching TRBD2. V lost 6 bases, J lost 2 bases, and 7 bases stayed unmatched. The CDR3 runs to 15 residues. Germline loops: CDR1 SGHTA, CDR2 FQGNSA. CDR3 nucleotide sequence: TGTGCCAGCAGTCTGGGACTAGCGTACCCCTACGAGCAGTACTTC. Translating it yields CASSLGLAYPYEQYF.

This clonotype was found a few times. The chain couples TRBV7-9 to TRBJ1-1; 8 bases line up with TRBD1. The V gene's germline CDR1 is SEHNR and CDR2 FQNEAQ (reference sequence). The CDR3 covers 12 residues. The DNA for the CDR3 is TGTGCTATCGACAGGGGTTTCGCTGAAGCTTTCTTT. Its protein is CAIDRGFAEAFF.

The V and J genes are TRBV11-2 and TRBJ2-7; D gene uncertain. Per the germline V gene, CDR1 is SGHAT and CDR2 is FQNNGV. The CDR3 consists of 15 residues. The V end lost 4 bases, the J end lost 0 bases, and 13 bases lay between the germline ends. Here the CDR3 reads CASSSQLTSSYEQYF. The CDR3 coding sequence is TGTGCCAGCAGCTCCCAACTCACGAGCTCCTACGAGCAGTACTTC.

The chain links TRBV7-2 to TRBJ2-5, with 7 bases matching TRBD1. Germline CDR1 SGHTA, CDR2 FQGNSA. Losses at the gene ends were 5 bases for V and 2 bases for J; bases not matched to a gene: 5. The CDR3 length is 14 residues. The CDR3 protein is CASSHKGQQETQYF. Here the CDR3 DNA reads TGTGCCAGCAGCCATAAGGGACAGCAAGAGACCCAGTACTTC.

This clonotype was seen a handful of times. The J gene is TRBJ1-2, the V gene TRBV25-1; the D gene is possibly TRBD1 (6 bases). Trimming shortened V by 5 bases and J by 4 bases, and 17 bases separated the two germline ends. Germline CDR1 and CDR2: MGHDK and SYGVNS. The CDR3 runs to 15 residues. CDR3 protein: CASSHLEQGGYGYTF. The CDR3 bases are TGTGCCAGCAGTCATTTGGAACAGGGAGGCTATGGCTACACCTTC.

In DNA form, the CDR3 reads TGTGCCAGCAGCCAGGACTCGCTGCAAGAGACCCAGTACTTC. Translated: CASSQDSLQETQYF. The V call is TRBV5-5, the J call TRBJ2-5; possibly TRBD2 for D (5 bases). Trimming removed 4 bases at V and 2 bases at J, with 12 bases between. The germline V gene encodes CDR1 SGHKS and CDR2 YYEKEE (reference sequence). The CDR3 loop spans 14 amino acids.

This clonotype has ten or more counts. This chain links TRBV7-2 with TRBJ2-7, with 12 positions matching TRBD2. The CDR3 loop spans 16 amino acids. The ends lost 6 bases at V and 0 bases at J; junction bases unmatched: 6. CDR1 is SGHTA and CDR2 is FQGNSA in the germline V gene. The CDR3 DNA reads TGTGCCAGCAGACGGACTAGCGGGGTTAGCTCCTACGAGCAGTACTTC. Protein: CASRRTSGVSSYEQYF.